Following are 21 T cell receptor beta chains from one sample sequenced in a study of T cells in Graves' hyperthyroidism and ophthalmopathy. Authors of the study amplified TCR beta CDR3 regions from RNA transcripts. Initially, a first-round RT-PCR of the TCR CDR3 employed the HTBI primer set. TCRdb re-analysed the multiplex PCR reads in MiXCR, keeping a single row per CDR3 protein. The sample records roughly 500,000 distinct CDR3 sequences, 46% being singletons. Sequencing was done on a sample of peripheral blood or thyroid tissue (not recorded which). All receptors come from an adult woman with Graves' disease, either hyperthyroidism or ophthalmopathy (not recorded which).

CDR3 residues: CSVPGQGDTGELFF. The CDR3 region has the DNA TGCAGTGTCCCTGGGCAGGGGGACACCGGGGAGCTGTTTTTT. The V gene is TRBV20-1, the J gene TRBJ2-2, with 7 bases that match TRBD1. Germline CDR1 reads DFQATT; CDR2 reads SNEGSKA (reference sequence). CDR3 length equals 14 residues. J lost 3 bases, V lost 7 bases, and 8 bases had no gene match.

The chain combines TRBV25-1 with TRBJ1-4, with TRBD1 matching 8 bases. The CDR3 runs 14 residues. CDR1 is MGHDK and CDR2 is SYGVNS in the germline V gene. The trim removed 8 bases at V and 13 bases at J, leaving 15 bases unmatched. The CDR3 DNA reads TGTGCCAGCTCACCACCGGGCACACAGGGGGGACTGTTTTTT. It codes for CASSPPGTQGGLFF.

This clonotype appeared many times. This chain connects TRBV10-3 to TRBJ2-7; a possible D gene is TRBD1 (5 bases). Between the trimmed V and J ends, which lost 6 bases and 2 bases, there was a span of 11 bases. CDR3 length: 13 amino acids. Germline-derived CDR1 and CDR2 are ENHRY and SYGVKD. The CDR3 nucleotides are TGTGCCATCAGAAGAGACAGAACCTACGAGCAGTACTTC. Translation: CAIRRDRTYEQYF.

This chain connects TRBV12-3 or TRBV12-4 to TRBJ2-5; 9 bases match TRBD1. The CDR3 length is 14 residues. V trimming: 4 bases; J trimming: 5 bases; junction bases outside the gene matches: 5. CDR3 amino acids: CASSSTQGAETQYF. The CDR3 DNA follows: TGTGCCAGCAGTTCTACACAGGGGGCCGAGACCCAGTACTTC.

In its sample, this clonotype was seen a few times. CDR3 sequence reads: CSAAKDRNTEAFF. CDR3 nucleotide sequence: TGCAGTGCTGCGAAGGACAGGAACACTGAAGCTTTCTTT. V usage is TRBV20-1 and J usage is TRBJ1-1, with a possible D match to TRBD1 (6 bases). The CDR3 spans 13 residues. Germline assignment: CDR1 DFQATT and CDR2 SNEGSKA (reference sequence). The V end lost 5 bases, the J end lost 1 base, and 11 bases lay between the germline ends.

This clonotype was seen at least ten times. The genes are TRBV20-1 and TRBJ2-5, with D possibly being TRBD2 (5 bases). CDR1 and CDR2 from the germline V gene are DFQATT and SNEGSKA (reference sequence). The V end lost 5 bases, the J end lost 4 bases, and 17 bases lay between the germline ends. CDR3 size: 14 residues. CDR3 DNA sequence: TGCAGTGCTCCTCCCGACGGCGGGCGAGAGACCCAGTACTTC. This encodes CSAPPDGGRETQYF.

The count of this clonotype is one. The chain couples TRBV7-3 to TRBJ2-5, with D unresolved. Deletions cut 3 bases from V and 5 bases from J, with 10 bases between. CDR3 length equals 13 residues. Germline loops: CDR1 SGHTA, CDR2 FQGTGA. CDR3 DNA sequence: TGTGCCAGCAGCTTGGACCGCACGGAGACCCAGTACTTC. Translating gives CASSLDRTETQYF.

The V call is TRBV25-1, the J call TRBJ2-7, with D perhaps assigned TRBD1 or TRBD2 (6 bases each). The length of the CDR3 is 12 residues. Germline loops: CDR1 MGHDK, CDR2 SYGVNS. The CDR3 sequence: CAKPEGGSEQYF. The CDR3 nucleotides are TGTGCTAAGCCTGAGGGGGGTAGCGAGCAGTACTTC.

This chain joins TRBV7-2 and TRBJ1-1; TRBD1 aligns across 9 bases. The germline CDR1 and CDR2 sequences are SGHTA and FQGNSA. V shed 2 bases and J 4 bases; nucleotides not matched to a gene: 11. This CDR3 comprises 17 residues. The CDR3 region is CASSLPTGGGIGTEAFF. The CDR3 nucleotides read TGTGCCAGCAGCTTACCGACAGGGGGGGGAATCGGCACTGAAGCTTTCTTT.

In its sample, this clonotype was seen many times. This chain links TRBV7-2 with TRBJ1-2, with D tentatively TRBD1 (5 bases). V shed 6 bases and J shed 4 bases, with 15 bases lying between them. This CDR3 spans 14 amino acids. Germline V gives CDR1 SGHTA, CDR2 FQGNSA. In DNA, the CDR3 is TGTGCCAGCAGTTGGGACGGCGAGGGCTATGGCTACACCTTC. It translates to CASSWDGEGYGYTF.

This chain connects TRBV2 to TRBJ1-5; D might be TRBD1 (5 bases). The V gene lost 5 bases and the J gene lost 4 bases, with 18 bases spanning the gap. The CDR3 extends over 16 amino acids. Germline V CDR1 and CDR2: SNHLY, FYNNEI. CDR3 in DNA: TGTGCCAGCAGTACGGGGACCTCTGCCCCTAATCAGCCCCAGCATTTT. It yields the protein CASSTGTSAPNQPQHF. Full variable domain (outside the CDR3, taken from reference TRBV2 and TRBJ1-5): EPEVTQTPSHQVTQMGQEVILRCVPISNHLYFYWYRQILGQKVEFLVSFYNNEISEKSEIFDDQFSVERPDGSNFTLKIRSTKLEDSAMYFCASSTGTSAPNQPQHFGDGTRLSIL.

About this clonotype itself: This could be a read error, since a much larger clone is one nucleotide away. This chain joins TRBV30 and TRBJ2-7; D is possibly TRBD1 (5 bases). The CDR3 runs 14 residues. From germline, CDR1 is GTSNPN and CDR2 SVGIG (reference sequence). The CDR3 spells CAWGVVLGRYEQYF. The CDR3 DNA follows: TGTGCCTGGGGTGTAGTTTTGGGGCGTTACGAGCAGTACTTC. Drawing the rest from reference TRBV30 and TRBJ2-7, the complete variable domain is SQTIHQWPATLVQPVGSPLSLECTVEGTSNPNLYWYRQAAGRGLQLLFYSVGIGQISSEVPQNLSASRPQDRQFILSSKKLLLSDSGFYLCAWGVVLGRYEQYFGPGTRLTVT.

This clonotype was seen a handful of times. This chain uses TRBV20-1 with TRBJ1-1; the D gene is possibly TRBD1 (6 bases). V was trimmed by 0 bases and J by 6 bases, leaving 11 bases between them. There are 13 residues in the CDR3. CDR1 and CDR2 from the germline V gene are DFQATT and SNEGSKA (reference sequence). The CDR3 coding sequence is TGCAGTGCTAGAGATTGGGGGCATGCTGAAGCTTTCTTT. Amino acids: CSARDWGHAEAFF.

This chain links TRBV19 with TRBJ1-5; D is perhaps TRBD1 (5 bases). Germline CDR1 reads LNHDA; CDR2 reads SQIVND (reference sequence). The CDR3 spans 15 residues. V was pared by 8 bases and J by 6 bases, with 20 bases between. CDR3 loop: CASDNRQGGGQPQHF. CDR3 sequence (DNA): TGTGCCAGTGACAATCGTCAGGGAGGTGGTCAGCCCCAGCATTTT.

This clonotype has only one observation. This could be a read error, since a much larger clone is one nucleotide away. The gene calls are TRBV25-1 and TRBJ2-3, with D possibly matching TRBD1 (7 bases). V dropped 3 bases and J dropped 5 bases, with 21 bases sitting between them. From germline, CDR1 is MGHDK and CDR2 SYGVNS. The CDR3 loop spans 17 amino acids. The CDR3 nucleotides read TGTGCCAGCAGTGATTACCACAGGGGCGGGATCATAGATACGCAGTATTTT. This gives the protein CASSDYHRGGIIDTQYF.

The CDR3 is CASSLPGISGYTF. In DNA form, the CDR3 reads TGTGCCAGCAGCTTGCCGGGAATCTCTGGCTACACCTTC. The V gene is TRBV5-5, the J gene TRBJ1-2; D call uncertain. Germline V lookup: CDR1 SGHKS, CDR2 YYEKEE (reference sequence). Trimming took 1 base from V and 7 from J, leaving 11 bases between them. The CDR3 is made up of 13 amino acids.

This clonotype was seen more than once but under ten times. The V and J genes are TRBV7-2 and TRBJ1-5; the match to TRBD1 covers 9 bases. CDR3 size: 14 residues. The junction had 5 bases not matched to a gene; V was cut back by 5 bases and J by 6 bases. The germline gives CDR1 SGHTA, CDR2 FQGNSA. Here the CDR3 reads CASSNGQGTQPQHF. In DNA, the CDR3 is TGTGCCAGCAGCAACGGACAGGGGACTCAGCCCCAGCATTTT.

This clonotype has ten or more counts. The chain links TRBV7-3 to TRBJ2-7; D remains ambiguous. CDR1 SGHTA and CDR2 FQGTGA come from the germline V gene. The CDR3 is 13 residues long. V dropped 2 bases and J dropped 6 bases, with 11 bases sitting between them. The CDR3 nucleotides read TGTGCCAGCAGCTTATCGCAAAACGGCGAGCAGTACTTC. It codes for CASSLSQNGEQYF.

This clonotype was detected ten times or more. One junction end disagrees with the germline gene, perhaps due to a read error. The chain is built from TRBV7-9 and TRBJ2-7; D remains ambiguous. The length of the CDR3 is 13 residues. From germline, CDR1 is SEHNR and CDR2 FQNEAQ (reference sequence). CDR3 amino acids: CASSLAGLRPPNF. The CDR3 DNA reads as TGTGCCAGCAGCTTAGCCGGTCTGCGTCCCCCTAACTTC.

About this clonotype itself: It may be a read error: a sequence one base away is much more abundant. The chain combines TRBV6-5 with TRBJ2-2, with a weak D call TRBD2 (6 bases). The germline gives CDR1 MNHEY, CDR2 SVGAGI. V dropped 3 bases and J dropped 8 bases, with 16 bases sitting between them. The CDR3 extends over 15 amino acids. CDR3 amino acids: CASSYAGLLTGELFF. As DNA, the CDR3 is TGTGCCAGCAGTTATGCGGGATTGTTGACAGGGGAGCTGTTTTTT.

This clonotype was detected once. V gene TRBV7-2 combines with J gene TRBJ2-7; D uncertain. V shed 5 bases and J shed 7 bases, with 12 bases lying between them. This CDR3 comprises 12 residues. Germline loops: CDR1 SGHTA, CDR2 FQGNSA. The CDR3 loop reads CASSRVNREQYF. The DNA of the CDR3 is TGTGCCAGCAGCCGGGTCAATCGGGAGCAGTACTTC.